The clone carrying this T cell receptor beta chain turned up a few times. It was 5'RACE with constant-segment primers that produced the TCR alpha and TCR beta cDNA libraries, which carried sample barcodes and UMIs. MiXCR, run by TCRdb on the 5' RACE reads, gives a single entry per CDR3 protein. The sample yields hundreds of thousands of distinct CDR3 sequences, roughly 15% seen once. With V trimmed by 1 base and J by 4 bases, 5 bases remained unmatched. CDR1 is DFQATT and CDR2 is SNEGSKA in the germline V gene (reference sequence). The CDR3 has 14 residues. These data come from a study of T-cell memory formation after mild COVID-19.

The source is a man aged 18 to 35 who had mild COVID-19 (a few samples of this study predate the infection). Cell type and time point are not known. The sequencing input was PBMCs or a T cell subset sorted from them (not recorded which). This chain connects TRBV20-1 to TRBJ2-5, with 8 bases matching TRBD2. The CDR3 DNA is TGCAGTGCTAGAGTAGCGGGGATCCGAGAGACCCAGTACTTC. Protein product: CSARVAGIRETQYF.